This T cell receptor (beta chain) was profiled in a study of T cell repertoires in cytomegalovirus infection. The wider study: Peptides in the study included HLA-C-restricted and HLA-B-restricted CMV epitopes.

MiXCR, applied by TCRdb to the reads, yields one record per CDR3 protein. Of 640,000 or so distinct CDR3 sequences detected, 30% to 40% appear once; the ten largest clones hold roughly 20%. In this sample, this clonotype turned up a few times. Its matching antigen is unknown. The CDR3 sequence is 14 residues long. Germline V gene sequence: CDR1 SNHLY, CDR2 FYNNEI. Deletions cut 6 bases from V and 6 bases from J, with 17 bases between. Material: cultured PBMCs, obtained from culture after CMV antigen stimulation. This TCR derives from a human donor in good health (CMV status not recorded). Some clones in this sample may be carry-over from other donors' samples. V usage is TRBV2 and J usage is TRBJ1-1; a possible D gene is TRBD1 (6 bases). The CDR3 nucleotides are TGTGCCAGCAGAGCCCGGACAGCTAACGCTGAAGCTTTCTTT. Translating it yields CASRARTANAEAFF.